This T cell receptor (beta chain) appears in the sequencing data of a study of blood T cell repertoires in COVID-19. Study information: In each case, the material was cDNA or gDNA derived from T cells, B-cell-depleted T cells, or PBMCs.

TCRdb's table, derived via immunoSEQ multiplex PCR, lists solely in-frame clones and lacks some. The data show around 140,000 clones, with 80% to 90% seen just once and about 4.5% held by the top ten. This CDR3 region has 16 residues. Trimming pared 5 bases from V and 0 bases from J, leaving 19 bases between. Germline V lookup: CDR1 GTSNPN, CDR2 SVGIG (reference sequence). For recovered donors of Cohort 3, there were two negative PCRs, clearance, or symptom resolution. The clonotype was recovered from a man between 50 and 59 years old who had recovered from COVID-19. V is TRBV30 and J is TRBJ1-2; a weak D match, TRBD1 (5 bases). Sample: PBMCs or T cells enriched from blood (not recorded which). The CDR3 loop reads CAWSQSRAGSNYGYTF. The CDR3, as DNA: TGTGCCTGGTCTCAGTCCAGGGCAGGTTCTAACTATGGCTACACCTTC.